Listed below are T cell receptor beta chains from one sample, sequenced in a study of CD4 and CD8 cells across lung adenocarcinoma regions. Using its own MiXCR run on the PCR reads, TCRdb lists one record per CDR3 protein. The sample consists of about 27,000 distinct CDR3 sequences, more than 40% of them appearing once. The sample comprised CD8+ T cells from the center of a lung tumor. These receptors were obtained from a male donor with lung adenocarcinoma. The CD4 and CD8 labels of this study may be unreliable. Each CDR3 is given with its conserved first and last residue. A D gene is named only where the DNA matches it firmly. Expanded clones get a size class; other rows say once, few or many, or leave the size out.

d_call,j_call,clone_size,v_call,cdr3_aa,cdr3_nt
TRBD2,TRBJ2-5,NA,TRBV27,CAGSGVRDPETQYF,TGTGCGGGCAGCGGGGTACGGGACCCAGAGACCCAGTACTTC
TRBD1,TRBJ2-7,NA,TRBV27,CASSRGQVSWDEQYF,TGTGCCAGCAGCAGGGGGCAGGTTTCATGGGACGAGCAGTACTTC
TRBD2,TRBJ2-3,NA,TRBV7-2,CASSFGGSTDTQYF,TGTGCCAGCAGCTTCGGGGGGTCCACAGATACGCAGTATTTT
NA,TRBJ2-7,NA,TRBV6-1,CASREAGGGVRDTQYF,TGTGCCAGCAGGGAAGCCGGGGGCGGGGTTCGGGATACGCAGTACTTC
NA,TRBJ2-5,NA,TRBV10-1,CASSESGGGGLPKKTQYF,TGCGCCAGCAGTGAGTCGGGGGGCGGGGGCCTTCCCAAAAAGACTCAGTACTTC
NA,TRBJ2-3,NA,TRBV10-1,CASRGLCAKNTQYF,TGCGCCAGCAGGGGGCTGTGTGCCAAAAATACTCAGTATTTT
NA,TRBJ2-3,NA,TRBV10-2,CASRGPCGLATDTQYF,TGCGCCAGCAGGGGGCCCTGTGGGCTAGCCACAGATACGCAGTATTTC
NA,TRBJ2-3,NA,TRBV4-1,CASRRDGGGDPETQYF,TGCGCCAGCAGGCGGGATGGCGGCGGTGACCCAGAGACGCAGTATTTT
NA,TRBJ2-3,medium-sized,TRBV6-1,CASSVSGPDTQYF,TGTGCCAGCAGCGTTTCAGGGCCCGATACGCAGTATTTT
TRBD2,TRBJ2-1,many,TRBV7-8,CASSPRSGSYNEQFF,TGTGCCAGCAGCCCAAGAAGCGGGAGTTACAATGAGCAGTTCTTC
NA,TRBJ2-5,NA,TRBV6-1,CASGGGGGARLCCEAQYF,TGTGCCAGCGGGGGGGGGGGGGGGGCACGTCTGTGCTGCGAGGCGCAGTACTTC
TRBD2,TRBJ2-1,many,TRBV6-1,CASSKGRTGTSMFF,TGTGCCAGCAGTAAGGGACGGACCGGGACTAGCATGTTCTTC
TRBD2,TRBJ2-5,NA,TRBV24-1,CASSAGSGGRAQEIQYF,TGTGCCTCCAGTGCGGGGAGCGGGGGCCGTGCCCAAGAGATTCAGTACTTC
NA,TRBJ2-2,many,TRBV30,CAWTLPGGLNTGELFF,TGTGCCTGGACCCTACCCGGAGGGCTTAACACCGGGGAGCTGTTTTTT
NA,TRBJ2-3,once,TRBV6-1,CASGGGRGHTDTQYF,TGTGCCAGTGGGGGGGGGAGGGGACACACAGATACGCAGTATTTT
NA,TRBJ2-6,medium-sized,TRBV6-1,CASSGSGANVLTF,TGTGCCAGCAGTGGCTCTGGGGCCAACGTCCTGACTTTC
TRBD2,TRBJ2-5,few,TRBV27,CASSSRGGTAQYF,TGTGCCAGCAGTTCCCGGGGGGGCACGGCCCAGTACTTC
NA,TRBJ2-1,few,TRBV5-6,CASSLGHEQFF,TGTGCCAGCAGCCTCGGACATGAGCAGTTCTTC
TRBD1,TRBJ2-5,NA,TRBV6-1,CASSPQRTGAEALYF,TGTGCCAGCAGTCCTCAACGGACAGGGGCAGAGGCCCTGTATTTC
NA,TRBJ2-1,NA,TRBV6-1,CASSETCSRNTSEQFF,TGTGCCAGCAGTGAAACGTGCAGTAGGAACACTAGTGAGCAGTTCTTC
NA,TRBJ1-1,many,TRBV4-1,CASSQNWNTEAFF,TGCGCCAGCAGCCAGAACTGGAACACTGAAGCTTTCTTT
NA,TRBJ2-1,NA,TRBV11-3,CASSPGTLYNEQFF,TGTGCCAGCAGCCCCGGGACACTGTACAATGAGCAGTTCTTC
TRBD1,TRBJ1-6,few,TRBV10-2,CASGGQGYNSPLHF,TGCGCCAGCGGGGGACAGGGATATAATTCACCCCTCCACTTT
NA,TRBJ2-3,NA,TRBV7-6,CASSLGSGIVPGAQYF,TGTGCCAGCAGCTTAGGATCAGGGATAGTCCCTGGTGCGCAGTATTTT
NA,TRBJ2-4,NA,TRBV10-1,CASSAGLGGRDKEIQYF,TGCGCCAGCAGTGCGGGGCTCGGGGGCCGTGACAAAGAGATCCAGTACTTC
NA,TRBJ1-2,NA,TRBV27,CASRPGANYGYTF,TGTGCCAGCAGACCAGGGGCTAACTATGGCTACACCTTC
TRBD2,TRBJ2-1,many,TRBV20-1,CSASSGGYNEQFF,TGCAGTGCTAGCAGCGGGGGGTACAATGAGCAGTTCTTC
TRBD2,TRBJ2-1,NA,TRBV12-3/TRBV12-4,CASSSLLAGGGEQFF,TGTGCCAGCAGTTCACTACTAGCGGGAGGCGGTGAGCAGTTCTTC
TRBD1,TRBJ2-3,NA,TRBV10-1,CGSRGRRATDTQYF,TGCGGCAGCAGGGGGAGACGTGCCACAGATACGCAGTATTTC
NA,TRBJ2-3,NA,TRBV27,CASSSKDTQYF,TGTGCCAGCAGTTCCAAAGATACGCAGTACTTT
NA,TRBJ2-5,NA,TRBV6-1,CASRRTGSQYF,TGTGCCAGCAGGAGAACGGGTTCCCAGTACTTC
NA,TRBJ1-2,many,TRBV7-2,CASSSTAYGYTF,TGTGCCAGCAGCTCGACAGCCTATGGCTACACCTTC
TRBD1,TRBJ2-7,few,TRBV27,CASSRYRGTYEQYF,TGTGCCAGCAGTCGATACAGGGGCACCTACGAGCAGTACTTC
NA,TRBJ2-1,NA,TRBV7-2,CASSLIWSTQFF,TGTGCCAGCAGCTTAATATGGTCAACACAGTTCTTC
NA,TRBJ2-4,NA,TRBV10-1,CASSPGAGLAQDIQYF,TGCGCCAGCAGCCCCGGGGCAGGTCTTGCCCAAGACATTCAGTACTTC
NA,TRBJ2-3,NA,TRBV6-4,CAGGDGGRETETQYF,TGTGCCGGGGGTGACGGGGGTCGAGAAACAGAGACGCAGTATTTC
TRBD2,TRBJ2-3,medium-sized,TRBV6-5,CASRLAGVGDTQYF,TGTGCCAGCAGATTAGCGGGAGTGGGAGATACGCAGTATTTT
TRBD2,TRBJ2-1,NA,TRBV4-2,CASSQHSGTSGRNEQFF,TGTGCCAGCAGCCAACACTCTGGGACTAGCGGCCGCAATGAGCAGTTCTTC
NA,TRBJ1-2,many,TRBV7-2,CASSLGAGFDGYTF,TGTGCCAGCAGCTTAGGAGCAGGGTTTGATGGCTACACCTTC
NA,TRBJ2-7,few,TRBV15,CATSRRRQALPYEQYF,TGTGCCACCAGCAGAAGAAGACAGGCCCTACCTTACGAGCAGTACTTC
NA,TRBJ2-2,once,TRBV6-1,CASRISTEALYF,TGTGCCAGCAGGATAAGCACAGAGGCGCTGTATTTT
NA,TRBJ2-3,once,TRBV10-1,CASRRLGGKNTQYF,TGCGCCAGCAGGAGGCTGGGGGGCAAAAACACGCAGTATTTT
NA,TRBJ1-3,NA,TRBV28,CASKGGGRSYSGNTIYF,TGTGCCAGCAAAGGCGGGGGCAGGTCATACTCTGGAAACACCATATATTTT
NA,TRBJ2-2,many,TRBV5-1,CASNPRGLTNTGELFF,TGCGCCAGCAACCCCAGGGGACTGACGAACACCGGGGAGCTGTTTTTT
TRBD1,TRBJ1-1,NA,TRBV30,CAWAETGGFTEAFF,TGTGCCTGGGCAGAGACAGGGGGCTTCACTGAAGCTTTCTTT